This T cell receptor (beta chain) was profiled in a study of blood T cells in healthy people across ages (dated by TCRdb to 2015 to 2017). As for the study more broadly: In model experiments, template switching captured roughly one uniquely barcoded TCR beta cDNA molecule for every two T cells. The study measured age-related changes in TCR beta repertoire diversity using deep sequencing normalized with unique cDNA molecular identifiers. The donors were split into four age groups: young (average about 16 years), middle-aged (roughly 39), aged (more than 60) and long-lived (about 82). To avoid experimental bias, donors of different ages were distributed randomly across sequencing lanes. The study analyzed two additional independent replicas of 1 million unique cDNA reads from the same blood draw for two donors, one aged 18 to 30 and one aged 80 or older.

General study outcomes and caveats: The long-lived group showed more naive CD4+ T cells, fewer expanded clones and increased TCR diversity than the aged group, suggesting age selection. The CMV infection status of donors was not known, potentially confounding age-related changes in expanded clonotypes. Because profiling used bulk unsorted PBMCs, naive and antigen-experienced compartments could not be compared conclusively. The percentage of naive T cells measured by flow cytometry correlated strongly with observed TCR beta diversity. Estimates of total diversity based on one million sequenced T cells were regarded as lower bounds and as underestimates. Observed TCR beta diversity per million T cells fell roughly linearly with age, and a significant reduction was already apparent by age around 40.

This clonotype was counted only a few times. Its antigen is still unknown. Base qualities are missing; no much larger clone stands one base away. Library prep was done by 5' RACE. TCRdb shows the sequencer as Illumina HiSeq 2500. A second about 6 to 11 cycle PCR used a sample-barcoded 5' primer and a J-beta primer mix. A unique molecular identifier was introduced onto each TCR beta cDNA molecule by a template-switch 5' adaptor carrying 12 random nucleotides. Each sample yielded at least 2.5 million CDR3-containing paired-end reads. All of the RNA was converted into first-strand cDNA using the Mint cDNA synthesis kit, with a TRBC-specific oligonucleotide serving as the primer. Following uracil-DNA glycosylase treatment, a first 18-cycle PCR with universal primers M1SS and BC2_uni_R was performed on all cDNA. Turning to the authors' computational methods: For normalization, 1 million high-quality reads were randomly selected from each sample, with every read carrying a distinct molecular identifier. Instead of being binned into consensus sequences, reads with shared molecular identifiers were discarded. MiTCR, set to a Q25 quality threshold and the strictest error-elimination algorithm, was used for CDR3 identification, clonotype clustering and error correction. A nonparametric unseen species model with Euler transformation was used to estimate lower-bound total TCR beta diversity. The public reads were reanalyzed by TCRdb: fastp trimming at Q25, MiXCR alignment, in-frame beta chains only. CDR3 protein duplicates are merged, each entry listing the most common genes and DNA. The V and J calls come from TCRdb's annotation, not from the publication. The sample table holds hundreds of thousands of distinct CDR3 sequences, of which 20% to 25% were seen once. Of the sample, 3.5% to 4% falls within the top ten clones.

The donors were roughly 40 Caucasian individuals from Russia, aged about 6 to 100 years, who were systemically healthy. Roughly 9 milliliters of peripheral blood were drawn from each donor into EDTA-treated Vacutainer tubes. Ficoll-Paque density-gradient centrifugation was used to isolate PBMCs, with at least 6 million per sample. Total RNA, at least 6 micrograms per sample, was extracted from PBMCs with Trizol reagent. For every donor, flow cytometry on a PBMC aliquot measured the percentage of naive CD45RAhigh/CD27high T cells. The CDR3 measures 16 amino acids from cysteine to phenylalanine. Here the CDR3 DNA is all that survives: 48 bases in frame from base 1. The germline V gene yields LGHNT for CDR1 and FRNRAP for CDR2. V drops 1 base and J drops 10 bases, leaving 20 bases in between.

The source of this sequence is a man aged 65 to 79 in good health. Material for sequencing was blood. Recombination linked TRBV12-5 to TRBJ2-1; a tentative D call is TRBD2 (7 bases match). Here is the DNA: TGTGCTAGTGGTTTGGGACTAGCAGGGGCATATCAGGAGCAGTTCTTC. Translated, this is CASGLGLAGAYQEQFF.